This T cell receptor (beta chain) was sequenced during a study of somatic mutations in cytotoxic T cells in rheumatoid arthritis. Background on the study: T-cell populations stained with V beta antibodies were in some cases flow-sorted at nearly 100% purity, including V beta1+ cells that were sequenced for TCRB.

About this clone: Its antigen is unknown.

Both CD4+ and CD8+ cells were separated through positive magnetic bead selection, and their purity was verified using flow cytometry. Germline lookup yields CDR1 GTSNPN and CDR2 SVGIG (reference sequence). The CDR3 loop spans 15 amino acids. V lost 0 bases and J 4 bases, leaving 14 bases between the germline ends. Study results and limitations: Levels of CD8+ T-cell clonality in rheumatoid arthritis patients were statistically indistinguishable from those seen in age-matched healthy controls, with no significant difference.

Using immunoSEQ multiplex PCR, the repertoire was profiled, and TCRdb retains in-frame clones only, with some absent. The sample has some 14,000 clones; around nine tenths are singletons. This TCR came from a man between 65 and 80 years old with rheumatoid arthritis. V usage is TRBV30 and J usage is TRBJ2-3; possibly TRBD2 for D (7 bases). Input material: CD4+ T cells sorted from blood. The CDR3 reads CAWSVRRGRADTQYF. CDR3 bases: TGTGCCTGGAGTGTAAGGAGGGGGAGGGCAGATACGCAGTATTTT.